Listed below are T cell receptor beta chains from one sample, sequenced in a study of blood T cells in healthy people across ages. MiXCR was run by TCRdb on the 5' RACE reads, yielding one entry per CDR3 protein. This sample has over a million distinct CDR3 sequences, with roughly two fifths found just once. Sample: blood. These receptors came from a woman younger than 30 in good health. Both conserved end residues are part of each CDR3. A D gene is named only where the DNA matches it firmly. Size tells how often a clone was seen (once, few, many) or the class of an expanded clone, and some rows leave it out.

TRBJ2-7,.,.,TRBV7-9,CASISDNPDEQYF,TGTGCCAGCATCTCGGACAACCCCGACGAGCAGTACTTC
TRBJ2-1,.,TRBD2,TRBV20-1,CSSGTSGSQQTQFF,TGCAGTTCCGGGACTAGCGGGAGTCAACAGACCCAGTTCTTC
TRBJ2-3,few,TRBD2,TRBV24-1,CATSDRTPSGRPPDTQYF,TGTGCCACCAGTGATCGGACCCCCAGCGGGAGGCCTCCAGATACGCAGTATTTT
TRBJ2-3,many,.,TRBV4-3,CASSQEFSVMGSQYF,TGCGCCAGCAGCCAAGAGTTCTCGGTTATGGGCTCGCAGTATTTT
TRBJ1-1,.,.,TRBV7-9,CASSDRGKNTEAFF,TGTGCCAGCAGCGACAGAGGGAAGAACACTGAAGCTTTCTTT
TRBJ2-1,.,.,TRBV10-3,CAISESNLSGEQFF,TGTGCCATCAGTGAGTCGAACCTCTCGGGTGAGCAGTTCTTC
TRBJ2-3,.,TRBD1,TRBV5-1,CASSPTGTVTDTQYF,TGCGCCAGCAGCCCCACTGGGACAGTCACAGATACGCAGTATTTT
TRBJ1-5,.,.,TRBV20-1,CSAGHPSNQPQHF,TGCAGTGCTGGTCACCCTAGCAATCAGCCCCAGCATTTT
TRBJ1-2,.,TRBD1,TRBV2,CASSGQGAPSYGYTF,TGTGCCAGCAGCGGACAGGGGGCTCCCAGCTATGGCTACACCTTC
TRBJ2-5,.,.,TRBV7-2,CASSNGGIQAQYF,TGTGCCAGCAGCAATGGGGGGATTCAGGCCCAGTACTTC
TRBJ2-1,.,.,TRBV29-1,CSAPPGDLGYNEQFF,TGCAGCGCACCCCCTGGAGACCTCGGATACAATGAGCAGTTCTTC
TRBJ2-1,few,TRBD1,TRBV27,CASRTGNYNEQFF,TGTGCCAGCAGGACAGGGAACTACAATGAGCAGTTCTTC
TRBJ2-7,.,TRBD1,TRBV5-1,CASSWKGAHYEQYF,TGCGCCAGCAGCTGGAAGGGGGCGCACTACGAGCAGTACTTC
TRBJ2-7,.,.,TRBV6-1,CASIQNYEQYF,TGTGCCAGCATCCAGAACTACGAGCAGTACTTC